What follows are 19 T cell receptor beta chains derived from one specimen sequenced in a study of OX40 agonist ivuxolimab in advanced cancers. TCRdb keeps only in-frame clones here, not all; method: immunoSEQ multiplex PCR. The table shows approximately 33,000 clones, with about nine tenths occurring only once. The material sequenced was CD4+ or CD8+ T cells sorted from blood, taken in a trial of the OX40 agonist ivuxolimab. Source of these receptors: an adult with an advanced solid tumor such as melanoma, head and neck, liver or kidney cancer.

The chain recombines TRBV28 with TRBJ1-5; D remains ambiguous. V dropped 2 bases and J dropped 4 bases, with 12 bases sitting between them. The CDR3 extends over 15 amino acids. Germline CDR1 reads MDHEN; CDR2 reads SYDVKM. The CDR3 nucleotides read TGTGCCAGCAGTTTACGGAGGGAGATAAATCAGCCCCAGCATTTT. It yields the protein CASSLRREINQPQHF.

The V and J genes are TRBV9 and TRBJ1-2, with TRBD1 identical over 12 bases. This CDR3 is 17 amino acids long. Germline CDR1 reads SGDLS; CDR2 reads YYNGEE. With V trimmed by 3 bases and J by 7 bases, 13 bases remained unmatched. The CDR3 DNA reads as TGTGCCAGCAGCGCACTAATTCCGGGACAGGGGGCGGTTGGCTACACCTTC. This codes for CASSALIPGQGAVGYTF. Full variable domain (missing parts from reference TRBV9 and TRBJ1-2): DSGVTQTPKHLITATGQRVTLRCSPRSGDLSVYWYQQSLDQGLQFLIQYYNGEERAKGNILERFSAQQFPDLHSELNLSSLELGDSALYFCASSALIPGQGAVGYTFGSGTRLTVV.

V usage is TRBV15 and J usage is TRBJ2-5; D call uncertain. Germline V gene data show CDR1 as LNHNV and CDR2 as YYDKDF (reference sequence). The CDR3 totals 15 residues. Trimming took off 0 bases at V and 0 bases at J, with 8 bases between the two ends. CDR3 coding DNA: TGTGCCACCAGCAGAGAAACAGAGTACCAAGAGACCCAGTACTTC. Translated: CATSRETEYQETQYF.

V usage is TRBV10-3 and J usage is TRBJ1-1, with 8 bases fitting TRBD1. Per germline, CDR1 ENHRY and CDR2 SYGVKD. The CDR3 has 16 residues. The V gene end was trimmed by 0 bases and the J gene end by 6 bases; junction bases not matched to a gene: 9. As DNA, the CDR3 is TGTGCCATCAGTGAGTCGTTAACAGGGGGGAGCGCTGAAGCTTTCTTT. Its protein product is CAISESLTGGSAEAFF.

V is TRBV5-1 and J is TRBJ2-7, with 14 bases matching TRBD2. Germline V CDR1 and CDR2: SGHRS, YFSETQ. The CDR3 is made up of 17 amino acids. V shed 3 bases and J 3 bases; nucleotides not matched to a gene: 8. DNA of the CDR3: TGCGCCAGCAGCTGGGGGACTAGCGGGAGTTTGGTCTACGAGCAGTACTTC. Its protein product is CASSWGTSGSLVYEQYF. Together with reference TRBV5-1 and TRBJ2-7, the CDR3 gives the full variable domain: KAGVTQTPRYLIKTRGQQVTLSCSPISGHRSVSWYQQTPGQGLQFLFEYFSETQRNKGNFPGRFSGRQFSNSRSEMNVSTLELGDSALYLCASSWGTSGSLVYEQYFGPGTRLTVT.

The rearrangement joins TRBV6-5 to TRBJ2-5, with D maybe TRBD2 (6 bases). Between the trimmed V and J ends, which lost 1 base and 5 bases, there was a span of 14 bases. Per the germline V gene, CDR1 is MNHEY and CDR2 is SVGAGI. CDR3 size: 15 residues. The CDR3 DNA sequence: TGTGCCAGCAGTTACTATCACGGGGGACCGGAGACCCAGTACTTC. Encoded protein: CASSYYHGGPETQYF.

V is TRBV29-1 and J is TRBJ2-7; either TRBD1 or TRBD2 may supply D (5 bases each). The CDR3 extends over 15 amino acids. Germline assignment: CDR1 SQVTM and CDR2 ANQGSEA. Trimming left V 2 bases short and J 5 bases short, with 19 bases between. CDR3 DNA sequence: TGCAGCGTTGAATCCGACAGAGGGGATGACGACGAGCAGTACTTC. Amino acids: CSVESDRGDDDEQYF.

The CDR3 DNA reads TGTGCCAGTAAGGCGTCGGGACTAGCGAATCATGAGCAGTTCTTC. This translates into CASKASGLANHEQFF. The chain is built from TRBV19 and TRBJ2-1; the match to TRBD2 covers 10 bases. The CDR3 runs 15 residues. With V trimmed by 7 bases and J by 8 bases, 11 bases remained unmatched. Per the germline V gene, CDR1 is LNHDA and CDR2 is SQIVND (reference sequence).

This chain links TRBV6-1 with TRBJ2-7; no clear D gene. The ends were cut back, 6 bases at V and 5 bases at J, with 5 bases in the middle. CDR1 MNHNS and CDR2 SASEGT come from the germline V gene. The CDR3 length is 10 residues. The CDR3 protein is CASRDNEQYF. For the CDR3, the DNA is TGTGCCAGCAGGGATAACGAGCAGTACTTC.

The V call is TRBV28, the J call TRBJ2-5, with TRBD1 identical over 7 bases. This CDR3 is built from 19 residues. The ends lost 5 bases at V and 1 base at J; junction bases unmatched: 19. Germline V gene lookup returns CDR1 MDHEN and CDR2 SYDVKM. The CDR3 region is CASSPDRVREIGVQETQYF. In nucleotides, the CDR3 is TGTGCCAGCAGTCCCGACAGGGTCAGAGAAATAGGAGTCCAAGAGACCCAGTACTTC.

The CDR3 loop is CASSPSGPAPEQYF. The CDR3 DNA reads as TGTGCCAGCAGCCCTTCGGGCCCCGCACCCGAGCAGTACTTC. The J gene is TRBJ2-7, the V gene TRBV7-9, with D unclear. The germline V and J ends were trimmed by 5 bases and 6 bases, with 17 bases remaining between them. This CDR3 is built from 14 residues. The V gene's germline CDR1 is SEHNR and CDR2 FQNEAQ (reference sequence).

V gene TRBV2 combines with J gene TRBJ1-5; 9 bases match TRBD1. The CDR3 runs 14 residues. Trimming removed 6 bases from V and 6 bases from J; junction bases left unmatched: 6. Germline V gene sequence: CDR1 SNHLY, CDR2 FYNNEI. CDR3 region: CASRGGQGGQPQHF. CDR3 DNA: TGTGCCAGCAGAGGGGGACAGGGCGGTCAGCCCCAGCATTTT.

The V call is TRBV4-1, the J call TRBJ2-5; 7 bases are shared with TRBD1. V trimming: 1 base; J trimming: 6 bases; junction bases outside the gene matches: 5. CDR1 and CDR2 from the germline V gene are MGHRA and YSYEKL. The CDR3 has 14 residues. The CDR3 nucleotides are TGCGCCAGCAGCCAAGTAGGGACAGAGCAGACCCAGTACTTC. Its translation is CASSQVGTEQTQYF.

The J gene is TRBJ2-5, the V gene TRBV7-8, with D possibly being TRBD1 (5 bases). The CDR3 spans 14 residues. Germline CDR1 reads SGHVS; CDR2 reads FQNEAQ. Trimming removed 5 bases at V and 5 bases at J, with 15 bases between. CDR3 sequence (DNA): TGTGCCAGCAGCCCAAGGGGCTTTCGCGAGACCCAGTACTTC. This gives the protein CASSPRGFRETQYF.

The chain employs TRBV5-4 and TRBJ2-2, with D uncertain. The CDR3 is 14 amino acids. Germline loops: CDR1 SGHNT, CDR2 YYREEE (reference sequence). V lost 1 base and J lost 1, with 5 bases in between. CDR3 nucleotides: TGTGCCAGCAGCTTGAGAGGGAACACCGGGGAGCTGTTTTTT. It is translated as CASSLRGNTGELFF.

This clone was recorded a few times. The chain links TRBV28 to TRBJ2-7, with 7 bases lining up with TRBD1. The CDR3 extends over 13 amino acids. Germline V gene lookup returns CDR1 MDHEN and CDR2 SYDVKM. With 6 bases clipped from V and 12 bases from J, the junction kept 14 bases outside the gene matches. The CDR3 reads CASSSSGTVDRYF. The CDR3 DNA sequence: TGTGCCAGCAGCTCCTCCGGGACAGTCGACCGGTACTTC.

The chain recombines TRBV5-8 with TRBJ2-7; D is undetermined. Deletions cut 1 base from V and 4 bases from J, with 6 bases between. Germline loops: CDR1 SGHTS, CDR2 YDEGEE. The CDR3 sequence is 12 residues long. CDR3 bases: TGTGCCAGCAGCTTGTCGAAATACGAGCAGTACTTC. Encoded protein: CASSLSKYEQYF. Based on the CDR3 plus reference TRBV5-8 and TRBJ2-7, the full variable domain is EAGVTQSPTHLIKTRGQQATLRCSPISGHTSVYWYQQALGLGLQFLLWYDEGEERNRGNFPPRFSGRQFPNYSSELNVNALELEDSALYLCASSLSKYEQYFGPGTRLTVT.

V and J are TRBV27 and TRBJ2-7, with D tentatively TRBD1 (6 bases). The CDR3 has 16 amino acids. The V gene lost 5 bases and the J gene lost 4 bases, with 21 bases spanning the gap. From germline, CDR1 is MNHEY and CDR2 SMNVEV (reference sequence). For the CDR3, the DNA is TGTGCCAGCAGTCATGCCACAGGGATGTTAATTTACGAGCAGTACTTC. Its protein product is CASSHATGMLIYEQYF.

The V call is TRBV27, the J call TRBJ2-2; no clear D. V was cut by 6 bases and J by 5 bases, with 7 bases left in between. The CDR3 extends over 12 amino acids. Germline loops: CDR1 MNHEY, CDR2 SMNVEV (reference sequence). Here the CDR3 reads CASSPSTGELFF. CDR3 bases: TGTGCCAGCAGCCCATCAACCGGGGAGCTGTTTTTT.